Given below is one T cell receptor (beta chain) in context. Its antigen is currently unknown. This entry is derived from a study of cytomegalovirus exposure and HLA in healthy donors. About the study: Ancestry clustering placed about four fifths of a few hundred genotyped donors in the Caucasian-associated cluster.

The CDR3 covers 15 residues. With V trimmed by 7 bases and J by 3 bases, 10 bases remained unmatched. Germline assignment: CDR1 ENHRY and CDR2 SYGVKD. PCR involved 60 Vbeta and 13 Jbeta primers. Under the authors' procedure: It was a later analysis that counted around 85 million unique TCR beta chains, of which around 11 million were shared. Sequenced by immunoSEQ multiplex PCR; TCRdb stores in-frame clones only, minus some. V, J and clone size reflect that table, while D and trimming were determined from the DNA. Here the sample spans around 63,000 clones, approximately 80% being singletons. Overall study results and limits: Sequencing likely caused a cluster of highly shared sequence variants. Several V segments, TRBV6-2 and TRBV6-3 among them, could not be told apart and were dropped.

This sequence joins TRBV10-3 and TRBJ2-7, with TRBD2 identical over 9 bases. The TCR comes from a woman in her thirties in good health and CMV-seronegative. Input material: PBMCs. The CDR3 here is CAIMDRQAGGYEQYF. The CDR3 DNA reads TGTGCCATCATGGATCGGCAAGCGGGAGGCTACGAGCAGTACTTC.